This T cell receptor beta chain originates from a study of immune evolution from preneoplasia to lung adenocarcinoma. The CDR3 sequence is 12 residues long. The V and J ends lost 4 bases and 6 bases, in that order; junction bases with no gene match: 2. The germline CDR1 and CDR2 sequences are MDHEN and SYDVKM. Using immunoSEQ multiplex PCR, the repertoire was profiled, and TCRdb retains in-frame clones only, with some absent. The sample contains 14,000 or so clones, about 85% of which appear only once. The material sequenced was FFPE lung adenocarcinoma in situ tissue. This TCR was recovered from a donor at least 70 years old with lung adenocarcinoma. The chain has TRBV28 and TRBJ2-7, with 8 bases fitting TRBD1. The CDR3, as DNA: TGTGCCAGCAGTTCGGGACAGGTCGAGCAGTACTTC. Protein: CASSSGQVEQYF.